These T cell receptor beta chains were read from a single sample in a study of OX40 agonist ivuxolimab in advanced cancers. TCRdb's copy holds only in-frame clones and misses some; the assay was immunoSEQ multiplex PCR. The sample includes over 80,000 clones, less than 85% of them seen just once. Sequencing used CD4+ or CD8+ T cells sorted from blood, obtained in a trial of the OX40 agonist ivuxolimab. These TCRs come from an adult with an advanced solid tumor such as melanoma, head and neck, liver or kidney cancer. Both conserved end residues are part of each CDR3.

v_gene	CDR3aa
TRBV5-1	CASSLISQGMNTEAFF
TRBV6-5	CASSYIEGAHEQFF
TRBV9	CASTLLGGPDTQYF
TRBV19	CASSFLPAEFEQFF
TRBV7-9	CASSFLTVATNEKLFF
TRBV5-1	CASSLAGQNTEAFF
TRBV19	CASSLRGTGANVLTF
TRBV5-4	CASSLNPEAYEQYF
TRBV4-2	CATSAGTSGSADTQYF
TRBV7-8	CASSPGTELYEQYF
TRBV7-9	CASSLAPGPSYEQYF
TRBV7-3	CASSLTMGVTEAFF
TRBV5-1	CASSLRQGGDTEAFF
TRBV2	CASSASGTRPSTDTQYF
TRBV5-8	CASTPHRVDYEQYF
TRBV18	CASSPPKLPSTDTQYF
TRBV7-3	CASSLKGQGSEQYF
TRBV7-9	CASSIDGINEKLFF
TRBV10-3	CAISESILTGNEAFF
TRBV27	CASRPIGTGLGNQPQHF
TRBV29-1	CSVEARNEGGRRDNEQFF
TRBV19	CASRVDSYNSPLHF
TRBV10-3	CAISGSPTSSPSTDTQYF
TRBV7-9	CASSLDAADRGRANTEAFF